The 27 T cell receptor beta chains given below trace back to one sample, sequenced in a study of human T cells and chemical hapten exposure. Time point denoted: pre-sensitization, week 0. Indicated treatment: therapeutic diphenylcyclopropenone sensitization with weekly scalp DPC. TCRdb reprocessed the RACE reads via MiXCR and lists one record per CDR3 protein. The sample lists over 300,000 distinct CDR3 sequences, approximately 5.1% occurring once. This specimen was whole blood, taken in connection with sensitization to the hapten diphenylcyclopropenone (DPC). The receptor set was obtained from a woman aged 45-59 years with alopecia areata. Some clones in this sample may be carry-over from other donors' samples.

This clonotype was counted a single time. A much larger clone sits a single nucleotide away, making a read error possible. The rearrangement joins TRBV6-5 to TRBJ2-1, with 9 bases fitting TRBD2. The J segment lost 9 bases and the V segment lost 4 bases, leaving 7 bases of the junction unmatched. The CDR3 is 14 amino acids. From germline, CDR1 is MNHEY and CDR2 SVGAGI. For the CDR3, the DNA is TGTGCCAGCAGTTCGGGACTAGCAAGGGCTGAGCAGTTCTTC. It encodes CASSSGLARAEQFF.

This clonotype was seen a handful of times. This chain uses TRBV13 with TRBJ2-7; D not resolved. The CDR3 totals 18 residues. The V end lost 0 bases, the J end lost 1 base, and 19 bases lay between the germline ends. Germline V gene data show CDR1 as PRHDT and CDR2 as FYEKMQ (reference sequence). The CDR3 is CASSLGILGSLLSYEQYF. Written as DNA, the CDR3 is TGTGCCAGCAGCTTAGGAATTTTGGGCAGCTTGCTTTCCTACGAGCAGTACTTC.

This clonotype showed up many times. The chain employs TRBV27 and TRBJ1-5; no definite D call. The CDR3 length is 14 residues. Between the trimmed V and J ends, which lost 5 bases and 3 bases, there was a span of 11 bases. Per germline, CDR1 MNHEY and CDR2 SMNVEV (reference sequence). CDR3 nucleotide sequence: TGTGCCAGCAGTCCCACGGTAGTCAATCAGCCCCAGCATTTT. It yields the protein CASSPTVVNQPQHF.

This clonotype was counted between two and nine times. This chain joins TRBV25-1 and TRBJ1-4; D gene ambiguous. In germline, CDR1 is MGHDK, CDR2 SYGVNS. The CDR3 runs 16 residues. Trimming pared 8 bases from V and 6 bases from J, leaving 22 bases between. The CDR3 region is CASLDGERTLDEKLFF. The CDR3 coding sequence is TGTGCCAGCTTAGACGGGGAGCGAACGTTGGATGAAAAACTGTTTTTT.

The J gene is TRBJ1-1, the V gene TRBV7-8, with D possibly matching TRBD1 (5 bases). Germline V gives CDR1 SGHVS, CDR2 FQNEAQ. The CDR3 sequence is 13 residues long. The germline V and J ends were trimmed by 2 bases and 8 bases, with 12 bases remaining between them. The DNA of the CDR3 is TGTGCCAGCAGCTTATCAGACAAGGGGGAAGCTTTCTTT. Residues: CASSLSDKGEAFF.

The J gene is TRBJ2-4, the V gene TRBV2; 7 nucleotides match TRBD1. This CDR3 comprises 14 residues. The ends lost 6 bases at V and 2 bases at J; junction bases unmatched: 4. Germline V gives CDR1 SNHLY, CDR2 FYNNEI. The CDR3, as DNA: TGTGCCAGCAGGACAGGGATAACCAAAAACATTCAGTACTTC. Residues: CASRTGITKNIQYF.

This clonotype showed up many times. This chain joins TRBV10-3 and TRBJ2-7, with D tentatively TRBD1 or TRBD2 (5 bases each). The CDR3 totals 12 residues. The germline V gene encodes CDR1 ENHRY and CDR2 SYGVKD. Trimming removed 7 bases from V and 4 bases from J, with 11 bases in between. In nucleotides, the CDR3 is TGTGCCATCAATCAGGGAGCTTACGAGCAGTACTTC. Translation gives CAINQGAYEQYF.

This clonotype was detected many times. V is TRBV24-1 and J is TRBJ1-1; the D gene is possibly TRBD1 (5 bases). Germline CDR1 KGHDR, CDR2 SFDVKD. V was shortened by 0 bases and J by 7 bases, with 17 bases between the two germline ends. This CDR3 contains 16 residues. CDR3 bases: TGTGCCACCAGTGATTTGCCCCGCAGGGAAAGAAGTGAAGCTTTCTTT. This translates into CATSDLPRRERSEAFF.

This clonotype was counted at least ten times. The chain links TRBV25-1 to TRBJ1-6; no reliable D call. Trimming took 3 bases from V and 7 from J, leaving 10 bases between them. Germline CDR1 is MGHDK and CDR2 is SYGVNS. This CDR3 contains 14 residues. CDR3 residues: CASSDGVGNSPLHF. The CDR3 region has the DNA TGTGCCAGCAGTGATGGGGTGGGGAATTCACCCCTCCACTTT.

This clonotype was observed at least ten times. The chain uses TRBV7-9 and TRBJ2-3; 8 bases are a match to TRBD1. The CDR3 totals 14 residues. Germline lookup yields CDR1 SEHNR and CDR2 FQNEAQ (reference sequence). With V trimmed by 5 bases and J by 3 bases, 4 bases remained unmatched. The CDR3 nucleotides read TGTGCCAGCAGCCCCGACAGGGGAACAGATACGCAGTATTTT. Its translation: CASSPDRGTDTQYF. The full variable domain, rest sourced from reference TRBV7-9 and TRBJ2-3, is DTGVSQNPRHKITKRGQNVTFRCDPISEHNRLYWYRQTLGQGPEFLTYFQNEAQLEKSRLLSDRFSAERPKGSFSTLEIQRTEQGDSAMYLCASSPDRGTDTQYFGPGTRLTVL.

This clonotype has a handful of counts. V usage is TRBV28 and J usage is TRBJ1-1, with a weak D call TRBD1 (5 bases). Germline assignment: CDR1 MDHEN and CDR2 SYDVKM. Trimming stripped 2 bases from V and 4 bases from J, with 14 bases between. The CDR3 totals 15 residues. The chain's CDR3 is CASSLIRDGGTEAFF. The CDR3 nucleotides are TGTGCCAGCAGTTTAATAAGGGACGGAGGCACTGAAGCTTTCTTT.

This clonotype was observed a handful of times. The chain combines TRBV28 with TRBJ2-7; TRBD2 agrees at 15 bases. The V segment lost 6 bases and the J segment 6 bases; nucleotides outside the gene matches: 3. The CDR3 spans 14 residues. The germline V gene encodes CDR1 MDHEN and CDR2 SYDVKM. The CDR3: CASRSGLAGGEQYF. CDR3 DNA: TGTGCCAGCAGATCGGGACTAGCGGGAGGCGAGCAGTACTTC.

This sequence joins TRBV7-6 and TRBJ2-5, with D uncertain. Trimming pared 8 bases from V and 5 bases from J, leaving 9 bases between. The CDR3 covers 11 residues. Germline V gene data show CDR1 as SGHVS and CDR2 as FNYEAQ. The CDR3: CASQQGETQYF. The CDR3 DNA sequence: TGTGCCAGCCAACAAGGCGAGACCCAGTACTTC.

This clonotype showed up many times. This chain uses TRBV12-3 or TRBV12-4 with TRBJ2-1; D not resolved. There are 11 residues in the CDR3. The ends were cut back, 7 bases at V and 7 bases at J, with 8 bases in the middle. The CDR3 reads CASNLRNEQFF. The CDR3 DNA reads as TGTGCCAGCAACCTCCGGAATGAGCAGTTCTTC.

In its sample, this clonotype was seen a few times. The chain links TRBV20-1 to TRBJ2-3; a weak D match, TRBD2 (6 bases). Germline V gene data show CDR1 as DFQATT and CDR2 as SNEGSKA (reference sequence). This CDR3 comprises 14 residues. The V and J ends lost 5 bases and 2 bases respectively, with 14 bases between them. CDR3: CSADGGATTDTQYF. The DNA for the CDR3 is TGCAGTGCTGATGGCGGGGCGACCACAGATACGCAGTATTTT.

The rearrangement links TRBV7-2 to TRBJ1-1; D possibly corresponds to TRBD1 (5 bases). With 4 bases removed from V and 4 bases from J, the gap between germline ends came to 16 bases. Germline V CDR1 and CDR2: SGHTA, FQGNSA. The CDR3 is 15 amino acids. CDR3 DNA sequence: TGTGCCAGCAGCTACCAACAGGTTGGCACCACTGAAGCTTTCTTT. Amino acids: CASSYQQVGTTEAFF.

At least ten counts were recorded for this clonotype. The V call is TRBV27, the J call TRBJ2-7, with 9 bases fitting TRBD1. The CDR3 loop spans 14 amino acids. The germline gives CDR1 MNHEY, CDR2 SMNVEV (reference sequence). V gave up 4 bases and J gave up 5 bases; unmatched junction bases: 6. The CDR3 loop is CASSSRTGVHEQYF. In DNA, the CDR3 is TGTGCCAGCAGTTCACGGACAGGGGTGCACGAGCAGTACTTC.

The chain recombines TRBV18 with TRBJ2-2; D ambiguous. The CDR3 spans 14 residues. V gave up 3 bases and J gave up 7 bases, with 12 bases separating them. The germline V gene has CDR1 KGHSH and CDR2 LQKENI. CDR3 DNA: TGTGCCAGCTCACCTTCAAACTTCGGCGGGGAGCTGTTTTTT. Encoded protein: CASSPSNFGGELFF.

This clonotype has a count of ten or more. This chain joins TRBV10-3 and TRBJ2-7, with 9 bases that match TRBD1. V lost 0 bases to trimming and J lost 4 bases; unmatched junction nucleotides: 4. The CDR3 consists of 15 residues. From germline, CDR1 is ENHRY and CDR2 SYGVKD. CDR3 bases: TGTGCCATCAGTGAGTCATTGGGGACAGGGTACGAGCAGTACTTC. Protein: CAISESLGTGYEQYF.

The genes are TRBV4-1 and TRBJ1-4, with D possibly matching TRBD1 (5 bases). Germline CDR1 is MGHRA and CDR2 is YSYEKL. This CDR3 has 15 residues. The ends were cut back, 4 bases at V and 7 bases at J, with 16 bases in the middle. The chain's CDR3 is CASSLGSQGREKLFF. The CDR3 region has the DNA TGCGCCAGCAGCCTTGGGAGCCAGGGTCGTGAAAAACTGTTTTTT.

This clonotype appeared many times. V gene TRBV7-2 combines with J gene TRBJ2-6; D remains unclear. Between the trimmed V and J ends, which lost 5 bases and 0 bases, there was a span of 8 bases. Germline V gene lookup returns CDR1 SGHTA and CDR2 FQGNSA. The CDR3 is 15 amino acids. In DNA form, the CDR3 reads TGTGCCAGCAGCCCAACTCTCTCTGGGGCCAACGTCCTGACTTTC. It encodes CASSPTLSGANVLTF.

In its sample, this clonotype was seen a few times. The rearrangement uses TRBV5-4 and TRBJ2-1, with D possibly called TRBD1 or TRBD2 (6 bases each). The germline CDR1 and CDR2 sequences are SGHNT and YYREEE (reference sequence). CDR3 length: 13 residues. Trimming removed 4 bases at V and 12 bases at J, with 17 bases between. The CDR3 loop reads CASSVGVEGGQFF. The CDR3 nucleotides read TGTGCCAGCAGCGTGGGAGTAGAGGGGGGGCAGTTCTTC.

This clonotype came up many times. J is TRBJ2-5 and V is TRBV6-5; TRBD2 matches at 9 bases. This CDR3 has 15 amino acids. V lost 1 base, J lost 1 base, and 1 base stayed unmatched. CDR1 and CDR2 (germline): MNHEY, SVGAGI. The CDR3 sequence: CASSYWREGQETQYF. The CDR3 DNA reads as TGTGCCAGCAGTTACTGGCGGGAGGGCCAAGAGACCCAGTACTTC.

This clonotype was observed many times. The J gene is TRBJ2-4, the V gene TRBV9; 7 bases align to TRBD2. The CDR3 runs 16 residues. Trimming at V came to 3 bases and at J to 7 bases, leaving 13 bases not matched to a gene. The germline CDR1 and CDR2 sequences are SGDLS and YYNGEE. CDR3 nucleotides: TGTGCCAGCAGCGCTGGCGGGGGTGAACCTTCCAACATTCAGTACTTC. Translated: CASSAGGGEPSNIQYF.

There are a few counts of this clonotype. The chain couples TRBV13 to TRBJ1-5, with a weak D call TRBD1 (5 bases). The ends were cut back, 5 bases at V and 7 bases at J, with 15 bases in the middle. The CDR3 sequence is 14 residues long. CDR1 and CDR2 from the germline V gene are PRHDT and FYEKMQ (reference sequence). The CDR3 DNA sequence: TGTGCCAGCAGCGTCCGGGGCCTGAACCAGCCCCAGCATTTT. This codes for CASSVRGLNQPQHF. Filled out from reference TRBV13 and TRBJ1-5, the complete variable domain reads AAGVIQSPRHLIKEKRETATLKCYPIPRHDTVYWYQQGPGQDPQFLISFYEKMQSDKGSIPDRFSAQQFSDYHSELNMSSLELGDSALYFCASSVRGLNQPQHFGDGTRLSIL.

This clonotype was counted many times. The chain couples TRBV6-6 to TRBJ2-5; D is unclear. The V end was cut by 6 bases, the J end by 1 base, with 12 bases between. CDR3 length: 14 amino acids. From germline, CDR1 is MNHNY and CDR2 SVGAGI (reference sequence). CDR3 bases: TGTGCCAGCAGGGATACAGATCCCCAAGAGACCCAGTACTTC. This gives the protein CASRDTDPQETQYF.

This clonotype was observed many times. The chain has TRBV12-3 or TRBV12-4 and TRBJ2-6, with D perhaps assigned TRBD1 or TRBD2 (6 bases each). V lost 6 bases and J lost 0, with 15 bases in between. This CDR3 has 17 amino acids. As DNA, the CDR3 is TGTGCCAGCAGACCCGGGGGCAGGACCTCTGGGGCCAACGTCCTGACTTTC. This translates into CASRPGGRTSGANVLTF.